Listed below are T cell receptor beta chains from one sample, sequenced in a study of OX40 agonist ivuxolimab in advanced cancers. Using immunoSEQ multiplex PCR, the repertoire was profiled, and TCRdb retains in-frame clones only, with some absent. The sample includes about 50,000 clones, 79% seen only once; the top ten take about 2.1%. The sample in question was CD4+ or CD8+ T cells sorted from blood, obtained in a trial of the OX40 agonist ivuxolimab. Receptors originate from an adult with an advanced solid tumor such as melanoma, head and neck, liver or kidney cancer. CDR3s include the opening cysteine and the closing phenylalanine or tryptophan. Each record gives: V gene, D gene, clone size, J gene, CDR3 DNA, CDR3 protein. D genes are given only for firm matches. Clone sizes are given selectively: once, few, many, or a class where the clone is expanded.

>TRBV5-1|TRBD2|.|TRBJ2-1
TGCGCCAGCAGCTCCGGGACTAGCGGGAGTGGGCAGTTCTTC
CASSSGTSGSGQFF
>TRBV30|.|.|TRBJ1-6
TGTGCCTGGAGTGAAACCGGGAGTAGGGGTTCACCCCTCCACTTT
CAWSETGSRGSPLHF
>TRBV7-9|.|.|TRBJ2-1
TGTGCCAGCAGCTTTGACGCATCGAATGAGCAGTTCTTC
CASSFDASNEQFF
>TRBV19|TRBD2|.|TRBJ2-1
TGTGCCAGTAGTATAGTCGGGGGGGGGCCGAAGGACAATGAGCAGTTCTTC
CASSIVGGGPKDNEQFF
>TRBV9|.|.|TRBJ1-5
TGTGCCAGCAGCGTAGCAGGTCAGAAGAATCAGCCCCAGCATTTT
CASSVAGQKNQPQHF
>TRBV7-6|.|.|TRBJ2-5
TGTGCCAGCAGCTTAATGGCGGAAGAGACCCAGTACTTC
CASSLMAEETQYF
>TRBV6-8|.|.|TRBJ1-5
TGTGCCAGCAGCCTTAATCAGCCCCAGCATTTT
CASSLNQPQHF
>TRBV7-2|.|.|TRBJ2-1
TGTGCCAGCAGCTTAAGCACTACCTACAATGAGCAGTTCTTC
CASSLSTTYNEQFF
>TRBV7-2|.|.|TRBJ2-3
TGTGCCAGCAGCTCGCGAGGGCGGGCAGATACGCAGTATTTT
CASSSRGRADTQYF
>TRBV6-5|TRBD1|.|TRBJ2-1
TGTGCCAGCAGCCCGGGACAGGGGGCCAATGAGCAGTTCTTC
CASSPGQGANEQFF
>TRBV6-5|.|.|TRBJ1-2
TGTGCCAGCAGTGAGACAGTCAACTATGGCTACACCTTC
CASSETVNYGYTF
>TRBV9|.|.|TRBJ2-2
TGTGCCAGCAGCGCCGTCCCTACCGGGGAGCTGTTTTTT
CASSAVPTGELFF
>TRBV28|.|.|TRBJ1-6
TGTGCCAGCAGTAGCCCTGGGGGGCTCTTAAATTCACCCCTCCACTTT
CASSSPGGLLNSPLHF
>TRBV7-6|TRBD1|few|TRBJ2-7
TGTGCCAGCAGCTTTAGAGACAGGGACGGCGAGCAGTACTTC
CASSFRDRDGEQYF
>TRBV30|TRBD2|.|TRBJ2-1
TGTGCCTGGAGCCGGGGGACTAGCAGCTACAATGAGCAGTTCTTC
CAWSRGTSSYNEQFF
>TRBV28|.|.|TRBJ1-3
TGTGCCAGCAGTCGGACAGCTAGAAACACCATATATTTT
CASSRTARNTIYF
>TRBV14|.|few|TRBJ1-2
TGTGCCAGCAGCCAATCAGGGAGCGGTTATGGCTACACCTTC
CASSQSGSGYGYTF
>TRBV7-7|.|few|TRBJ2-7
TGTGCCAGCAGCATTGACGAGCAGTACTTC
CASSIDEQYF
>TRBV29-1|.|.|TRBJ2-5
TGCAGCGTTGCGGTAGCGGTGACTACCCAGTACTTC
CSVAVAVTTQYF
>TRBV11-2|TRBD1|.|TRBJ1-4
TGTGCCAGCAGCCCGGACAGGGACAATGAAAAACTGTTTTTT
CASSPDRDNEKLFF
>TRBV4-2|.|.|TRBJ2-3
TGTGCCAGCAGCCCCCACAGCGGGTTTAGCACAGATACGCAGTATTTT
CASSPHSGFSTDTQYF
>TRBV25-1|TRBD2|.|TRBJ2-3
TGTGCCAGCAGCGCCCGGGGGCTAGCGGGAGATACGCAGTATTTT
CASSARGLAGDTQYF
>TRBV28|TRBD2|.|TRBJ2-1
TGTGCCAGCCGCGGGGGGGCCAGCTCCTACAATGAGCAGTTCTTC
CASRGGASSYNEQFF
>TRBV7-3|TRBD2|.|TRBJ2-7
TGTGCCAGCAGCCCTACCGCGGCTAGCGGGAGGGAAAAGCAGTACTTC
CASSPTAASGREKQYF
>TRBV5-1|TRBD2|.|TRBJ2-1
TGCGCCAGCAGCTTGCTAGCGGGAGGGCCGGTTAATGAGCAGTTCTTC
CASSLLAGGPVNEQFF
>TRBV7-2|.|.|TRBJ1-5
TGTGCCAGCAGCTACCTTGATAGCAATCAGCCCCAGCATTTT
CASSYLDSNQPQHF
>TRBV2|TRBD2|.|TRBJ2-5
TGTGCCAGCAGCGTTCGCCGACTAGCGGGAACAGAGACCCAGTACTTC
CASSVRRLAGTETQYF
>TRBV9|.|.|TRBJ2-7
TGTGCCAGCAGCGTAGGCCCAGGGTCCTACGAGCAGTACTTC
CASSVGPGSYEQYF
>TRBV9|.|.|TRBJ2-3
TGTGCCAGCAGCGTAGAGACGGGGGCGGCCACAGATACGCAGTATTTT
CASSVETGAATDTQYF
>TRBV7-9|TRBD1|.|TRBJ1-1
TGTGCCAGCAGCGAGGGGGACAGAAAGAACACTGAAGCTTTCTTT
CASSEGDRKNTEAFF
>TRBV7-2|.|.|TRBJ2-7
TGTGCCAGCAGCTTGGGGACGTTAACCTACGAGCAGTACTTC
CASSLGTLTYEQYF
>TRBV5-5|.|.|TRBJ1-4
TGTGCCAGCAGCATTCTACAGGGACCCGTCCCTGAAAAACTGTTTTTT
CASSILQGPVPEKLFF
>TRBV7-3|TRBD2|.|TRBJ2-2
TGTGCCAGCAGCCCGGGACTAGCGGGAAAAAACACCGGGGAGCTGTTTTTT
CASSPGLAGKNTGELFF
>TRBV4-1|.|.|TRBJ1-4
TGCGCCAGCAGCCAAGATAGAGGGGGGGGTGAAAAACTGTTTTTT
CASSQDRGGGEKLFF
>TRBV7-2|TRBD2|.|TRBJ2-1
TGTGCCAGCTGTATACTAGCGGCCTACAATGAGCAGTTCTTC
CASCILAAYNEQFF
>TRBV7-2|.|.|TRBJ2-3
TGTGCCAGCAGCGGGACCGGGGCGGATACGCAGTATTTT
CASSGTGADTQYF
>TRBV28|.|.|TRBJ2-7
TGTGCCAGCACCAAGGGACTGCCAGAGCAGTACTTC
CASTKGLPEQYF
>TRBV13|.|once|TRBJ2-5
TGTGCCAGCAGCTCCACCGGTCTCGGGGTTAGGGGGGAGACCCAGTACTTC
CASSSTGLGVRGETQYF
>TRBV2|TRBD2|.|TRBJ2-5
TGTGCCAGCAGTAAGCGGGAAGGGAGAGAGACCCAGTACTTC
CASSKREGRETQYF
>TRBV6-5|.|.|TRBJ2-1
TGTGCCAGCAGGAGAGCTTCTTACAATGAGCAGTTCTTC
CASRRASYNEQFF
>TRBV7-6|TRBD1|.|TRBJ2-7
TGTGCCAGCAGCTCCCGACAGGGGGCCGGTGAGCAGTACTTC
CASSSRQGAGEQYF
>TRBV2|.|.|TRBJ1-1
TGTGCCAGCAGACGGGGGAACGGACGGAGGACTGAAGCTTTCTTT
CASRRGNGRRTEAFF
>TRBV5-6|TRBD2|.|TRBJ2-5
TGTGCCAGCAGCTTGACAGGTGGGGAGGGGACCCAGTACTTC
CASSLTGGEGTQYF
>TRBV10-3|TRBD2|.|TRBJ2-7
TGTGCCGCGGGGCTAGCGGGAGGTAGCGAGCAGTACTTC
CAAGLAGGSEQYF
>TRBV6-5|.|.|TRBJ1-2
TGTGCCAGCAGCCGCGTGCCAGGGAAGGGCTACACCTTC
CASSRVPGKGYTF